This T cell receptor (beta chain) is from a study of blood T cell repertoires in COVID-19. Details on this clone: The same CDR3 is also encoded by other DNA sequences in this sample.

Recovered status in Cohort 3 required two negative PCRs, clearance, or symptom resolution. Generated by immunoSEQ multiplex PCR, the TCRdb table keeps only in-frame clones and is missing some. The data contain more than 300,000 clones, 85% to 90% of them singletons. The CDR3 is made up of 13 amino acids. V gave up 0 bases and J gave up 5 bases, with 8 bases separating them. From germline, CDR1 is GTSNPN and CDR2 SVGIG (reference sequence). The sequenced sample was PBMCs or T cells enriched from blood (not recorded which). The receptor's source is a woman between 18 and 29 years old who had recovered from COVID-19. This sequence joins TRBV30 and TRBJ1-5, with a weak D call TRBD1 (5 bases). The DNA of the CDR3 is TGTGCCTGGAGTGTTACAGGAGATCAGCCCCAGCATTTT. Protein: CAWSVTGDQPQHF.